The rows below give T cell receptor beta chains drawn from one sample of a study of T cell changes during pregnancy in multiple sclerosis. Method: immunoSEQ multiplex PCR; TCRdb's copy keeps in-frame clones and lacks some. The data contain approximately 44,000 clones, 92% of them singletons. The sequencing used CD4+ T cells from peripheral blood mononuclear cells, collected in the third trimester of pregnancy. The receptors here all came from a female donor with multiple sclerosis, enrolled in a pregnancy study. The CDR3 runs from the conserved cysteine through the conserved F or W. Fields, in order: CDR3 length, clone size, D gene, V gene, J gene, CDR3 protein, CDR3 DNA. D genes are given only for firm matches. Size values are once, few and many counts, or a class for expanded clones, and some rows have none.

16	-	-	TRBV28	TRBJ1-5	CASSLVVEGRGQPQHF	TGTGCCAGCAGTTTGGTTGTGGAAGGACGGGGTCAGCCCCAGCATTTT
16	-	TRBD1	TRBV6-5	TRBJ1-3	CASSYARDSSGNTIYF	TGTGCCAGCAGTTACGCCCGGGACAGCTCTGGAAACACCATATATTTT
15	-	TRBD2	TRBV10-3	TRBJ2-1	CAIRSSGLAGNEQFF	TGTGCCATCAGGAGCTCGGGACTAGCGGGAAATGAGCAGTTCTTC
13	-	-	TRBV7-9	TRBJ1-3	CASSPTGGNTIYF	TGTGCCAGCAGCCCTACCGGTGGAAACACCATATATTTT
14	-	TRBD1	TRBV28	TRBJ2-5	CASRKGAAQETQYF	TGTGCCAGCAGGAAGGGGGCAGCACAAGAGACCCAGTACTTC
15	-	-	TRBV6-1	TRBJ1-5	CASSELGTLNQPQHF	TGTGCCAGCAGTGAACTCGGGACTCTCAATCAGCCCCAGCATTTT
12	few	-	TRBV5-6	TRBJ1-3	CASSFGRNTIYF	TGTGCCAGCAGCTTTGGCAGAAACACCATATATTTT
15	-	TRBD1	TRBV19	TRBJ2-7	CASSFKWDSSLGQYF	TGTGCCAGTAGCTTCAAGTGGGACAGTAGTCTCGGGCAGTACTTC
14	-	TRBD1	TRBV5-1	TRBJ1-1	CASSSGQGMAEAFF	TGCGCCAGCAGCTCGGGACAGGGTATGGCTGAAGCTTTCTTT
15	-	TRBD2	TRBV6-6	TRBJ2-1	CASRPTSGRANEQFF	TGTGCCAGCAGGCCCACTAGCGGGAGGGCGAATGAGCAGTTCTTC
14	-	-	TRBV2	TRBJ1-4	CASSPTEFNEKLFF	TGTGCCAGCAGCCCTACAGAGTTTAATGAAAAACTGTTTTTT
14	-	TRBD1	TRBV19	TRBJ1-1	CASSIGGQGGEAFF	TGTGCCAGTAGTATAGGGGGACAGGGGGGCGAAGCTTTCTTT
13	-	-	TRBV25-1	TRBJ1-4	CASSPGIYEKLFF	TGTGCCAGCAGTCCCGGGATTTATGAAAAACTGTTTTTT
13	-	-	TRBV18	TRBJ1-1	CASSPHSNTEAFF	TGTGCCAGCTCCCCGCACTCGAACACTGAAGCTTTCTTT
13	-	TRBD2	TRBV29-1	TRBJ2-7	CSASGGPSYEQYF	TGCAGCGCTAGCGGGGGACCATCCTACGAGCAGTACTTC
17	-	-	TRBV5-4	TRBJ1-1	CASREGPGSGWNTEAFF	TGTGCCAGCAGGGAGGGACCCGGGTCAGGCTGGAACACTGAAGCTTTCTTT
16	-	TRBD2	TRBV4-1	TRBJ2-7	CASSQVAGAGGAEQYF	TGCGCCAGCAGCCAAGTTGCAGGGGCGGGAGGGGCCGAGCAGTACTTC
13	-	TRBD2	TRBV2	TRBJ2-7	CASKTSGTNEQYF	TGTGCCAGCAAGACTAGCGGGACGAACGAGCAGTACTTC
16	-	TRBD2	TRBV2	TRBJ2-2	CASRRTSGSNTGELFF	TGTGCCAGCAGACGAACTAGCGGGAGTAACACCGGGGAGCTGTTTTTT
15	-	TRBD1	TRBV5-6	TRBJ2-5	CASSLRDRVFVTQYF	TGTGCCAGCAGCCTCCGGGACAGGGTTTTTGTGACCCAGTACTTC
12	-	TRBD1	TRBV6-5	TRBJ2-7	CASSRDRGEQYF	TGTGCCAGCAGTCGGGACAGGGGAGAGCAGTACTTC
15	-	TRBD2	TRBV28	TRBJ2-7	CASSDLAGVSYEQYF	TGTGCCAGCAGTGACTTAGCGGGAGTCTCCTACGAGCAGTACTTC
13	-	-	TRBV29-1	TRBJ2-7	CSVVGGALYEQYF	TGCAGTGTGGTTGGGGGCGCGCTCTACGAGCAGTACTTC
15	-	TRBD1	TRBV9	TRBJ1-5	CASSVGTGKNQPQHF	TGTGCCAGCAGCGTAGGGACAGGGAAGAATCAGCCCCAGCATTTT
15	few	TRBD2	TRBV7-2	TRBJ2-7	CASSLDRTRRAEQYF	TGTGCCAGCAGCTTAGACCGGACTAGAAGAGCCGAGCAGTACTTC